This T cell receptor beta chain comes out of a study of yellow fever vaccine responses in identical twins. Findings and caveats of the study: Reports say the vaccine T cell response in twins looked partly convergent and partly personalized.

TCRdb analysed the RT-PCR reads with MiXCR anew, one entry per CDR3 protein. The data show 2,000 to 2,500 distinct CDR3 sequences, 82% seen once. CDR1 MDHEN and CDR2 SYDVKM come from the germline V gene. V lost 2 bases, J lost 7 bases, and 6 bases stayed unmatched. This CDR3 comprises 15 residues. For this clonotype: Its specificity is not known.

This clonotype originated in a woman younger than 30 who received the yellow fever vaccine. This specimen consisted of T cells from blood (PBMCs), unsorted or a sorted subset (not recorded which), obtained before or after yellow fever vaccination (not recorded which). The gene calls are TRBV28 and TRBJ2-1; 9 bases are shared with TRBD2. DNA for the CDR3: TGTGCCAGCAGTTTAGCGGGAGGGCCTTTGAATGAGCAGTTCTTC. Translation: CASSLAGGPLNEQFF.